Listed here are 27 T cell receptor beta chains from one sample, sequenced in a study of shared clonotypes between healthy human individuals. TCRdb keeps only in-frame clones here, not all; method: immunoSEQ multiplex PCR. The sample has under 600,000 clones, roughly 85% seen once; the top ten hold around 13%. The source material was PBMCs. The receptors were sampled from a woman aged 40-49 years in good health. Some clones in this sample may be carry-over from other donors' samples.

The genes are TRBV5-5 and TRBJ2-1; 8 bases are shared with TRBD2. The CDR3 totals 16 residues. CDR1 and CDR2 from the germline V gene are SGHKS and YYEKEE (reference sequence). J was trimmed by 4 bases and V by 4 bases; bases with no gene match: 10. The CDR3 reads CASSPRTLAEYNEQFF. In DNA form, the CDR3 reads TGTGCCAGCAGCCCGAGAACACTAGCGGAGTACAATGAGCAGTTCTTC.

The chain carries TRBV5-1 and TRBJ2-7, with D possibly TRBD2 on 5 matching bases. Trimming pared 0 bases from V and 6 bases from J, leaving 28 bases between. This CDR3 contains 19 residues. Germline lookup yields CDR1 SGHRS and CDR2 YFSETQ. The CDR3 loop reads CASSLAEFRERRKGGEQYF. CDR3 nucleotide sequence: TGCGCCAGCAGCTTGGCGGAGTTCCGGGAAAGGAGGAAGGGCGGCGAGCAGTACTTC.

This clone came up many times. V usage is TRBV4-1 and J usage is TRBJ1-5; 7 nucleotides align to TRBD1. The trim removed 4 bases at V and 7 bases at J, leaving 7 bases unmatched. This CDR3 spans 14 amino acids. Looked up from germline, CDR1 is MGHRA and CDR2 is YSYEKL. The CDR3 loop is CASSRGQPAQPQHF. CDR3 DNA sequence: TGCGCCAGCAGCCGGGGACAGCCAGCGCAGCCCCAGCATTTT.

The chain links TRBV7-9 to TRBJ2-7; maybe TRBD1 (6 bases). The CDR3 covers 15 residues. Germline V gene data show CDR1 as SEHNR and CDR2 as FQNEAQ (reference sequence). The V end was cut by 7 bases, the J end by 0 bases, with 16 bases between. CDR3 nucleotides: TGTGCCAGCAACCCCGGAAGGGGGACCTCCTACGAGCAGTACTTC. It yields the protein CASNPGRGTSYEQYF.

With respect to this clone: An end of the junction differs from the germline gene, which may be a read error. The chain carries TRBV6-5 and TRBJ1-2; D is ambiguous. This CDR3 is built from 12 residues. Germline V gene data show CDR1 as MNHEY and CDR2 as SVGAGI. DNA for the CDR3: TGTGCCAGCAGTTACCGTGGGGAAAGCTTATCCTTC. It encodes CASSYRGESLSF.

This rearrangement joins TRBV5-1 to TRBJ2-7; D gene ambiguous. The CDR3 sequence is 17 residues long. V lost 4 bases and J 3 bases, leaving 23 bases between the germline ends. CDR1 and CDR2 (germline): SGHRS, YFSETQ. CDR3 nucleotides: TGCGCCAGCAGCCCCGACCTTCCCAAGCGACTGCACTACGAGCAGTACTTC. It yields the protein CASSPDLPKRLHYEQYF.

The rearrangement links TRBV27 to TRBJ1-2, with TRBD1 matching 10 bases. The V gene's germline CDR1 is MNHEY and CDR2 SMNVEV (reference sequence). The CDR3 contains 15 residues. V was clipped by 5 bases and J by 4 bases; unmatched bases: 7. CDR3 loop: CASSPGTGVIYGYTF. The CDR3 DNA sequence: TGTGCCAGCAGTCCGGGGACAGGGGTTATCTATGGCTACACCTTC.

The chain employs TRBV5-1 and TRBJ2-2, with D possibly being TRBD1 or TRBD2 (7 bases each). Germline lookup yields CDR1 SGHRS and CDR2 YFSETQ. The CDR3 is 17 amino acids. V was cut by 1 base and J by 5 bases, with 18 bases left in between. In nucleotides, the CDR3 is TGCGCCAGCAGCTTGCGGAGACAGGGAGGGAGTACCGGGGAGCTGTTTTTT. It codes for CASSLRRQGGSTGELFF.

V gene TRBV11-2 combines with J gene TRBJ1-1; D possibly corresponds to TRBD1 (5 bases). V lost 5 bases and J 0 bases, leaving 13 bases between the germline ends. This CDR3 has 15 residues. Looked up from germline, CDR1 is SGHAT and CDR2 is FQNNGV. The CDR3 DNA reads TGTGCCAGCAGCATGGGACCAACCATGAACACTGAAGCTTTCTTT. This codes for CASSMGPTMNTEAFF.

The chain couples TRBV30 to TRBJ1-4; weak D call: TRBD1 (5 bases). The CDR3 loop spans 14 amino acids. Germline V lookup: CDR1 GTSNPN, CDR2 SVGIG (reference sequence). The germline V and J ends were trimmed by 4 bases and 11 bases, with 20 bases remaining between them. CDR3 bases: TGTGCCTGGACCCCGGGACTCGCCCTTGGGAAACTGTTTTTT. It yields the protein CAWTPGLALGKLFF.

This clone was observed a handful of times. This chain connects TRBV6-1 to TRBJ2-7; D possibly matches TRBD1 or TRBD2 (5 bases each). Germline V gene sequence: CDR1 MNHNS, CDR2 SASEGT. The CDR3 extends over 14 amino acids. Trimming removed 8 bases at V and 0 bases at J, with 14 bases between. CDR3 sequence reads: CASGWGTTSYEQYF. CDR3 sequence (DNA): TGTGCCAGCGGATGGGGGACCACCTCCTACGAGCAGTACTTC.

The CDR3 loop is CASSSPDRGRNEQFF. The CDR3 bases are TGTGCCAGCAGCTCCCCGGACAGGGGGCGAAATGAGCAGTTCTTC. This rearrangement joins TRBV5-5 to TRBJ2-1; 11 nucleotides align to TRBD1. The CDR3 contains 15 residues. Germline V gives CDR1 SGHKS, CDR2 YYEKEE (reference sequence). Germline trimming cut 3 bases from V and 7 bases from J; bases unmatched to any gene: 6.

The rearrangement links TRBV28 to TRBJ2-1, with D perhaps TRBD2 (6 bases). This CDR3 spans 13 amino acids. V gave up 7 bases and J gave up 10 bases, with 17 bases separating them. CDR1 and CDR2 (germline): MDHEN, SYDVKM. CDR3 amino acids: CASTAIGGGEQFF. The CDR3 region has the DNA TGTGCCAGCACCGCAATCGGAGGAGGGGAGCAGTTCTTC.

This clone has a handful of counts. The CDR3 sequence: CASSRTSGRASEQFF. The CDR3 nucleotides read TGTGCCAGCAGTCGGACTAGCGGGAGGGCCTCTGAGCAGTTCTTC. This rearrangement joins TRBV7-8 to TRBJ2-1; TRBD2 aligns across 15 bases. This CDR3 comprises 15 residues. Germline loops: CDR1 SGHVS, CDR2 FQNEAQ. With V trimmed by 6 bases and J by 9 bases, 6 bases remained unmatched.

This rearrangement joins TRBV5-1 to TRBJ2-3; 9 bases fit TRBD1. Germline trimming cut 4 bases from V and 0 bases from J; bases unmatched to any gene: 6. The germline gives CDR1 SGHRS, CDR2 YFSETQ. The length of the CDR3 is 16 residues. CDR3 coding DNA: TGCGCCAGCAGCGGGTGGGACAGGGCTAGCACAGATACGCAGTATTTT. Protein sequence: CASSGWDRASTDTQYF.

The CDR3 sequence is CASSYIKLAGANEQFF. The DNA of the CDR3 is TGTGCCAGCAGTTACATTAAACTAGCGGGGGCAAATGAGCAGTTCTTC. This chain uses TRBV27 with TRBJ2-1; 11 bases are a match to TRBD2. The CDR3 length is 16 residues. Germline V lookup: CDR1 MNHEY, CDR2 SMNVEV (reference sequence). V lost 4 bases and J lost 7; bases outside the gene matches: 9.

This sequence joins TRBV5-1 and TRBJ2-3; 11 bases fit TRBD2. CDR3 length equals 18 residues. Germline CDR1 and CDR2: SGHRS and YFSETQ. Unmatched junction bases numbered 15, after V lost 0 bases and J lost 9 bases. CDR3: CASSLDGTSGTPTSTQYF. The CDR3 DNA is TGCGCCAGCAGCTTGGACGGGACTAGCGGTACACCAACGTCCACGCAGTATTTT.

The CDR3 is CASSVAGRGKSGANVLTF. DNA for the CDR3: TGTGCCAGCAGCGTAGCTGGCAGGGGAAAATCTGGGGCCAACGTCCTGACTTTC. The chain couples TRBV9 to TRBJ2-6; D may be TRBD1 (6 bases). This CDR3 has 18 amino acids. Trimming cost V 0 bases and J 1 base, with 14 bases left between them. Per germline, CDR1 SGDLS and CDR2 YYNGEE.

V gene TRBV5-4 combines with J gene TRBJ1-2, with unresolved D. The CDR3 loop spans 15 amino acids. V gave up 4 bases and J gave up 0 bases, with 13 bases separating them. Looked up from germline, CDR1 is SGHNT and CDR2 is YYREEE (reference sequence). CDR3 sequence reads: CASSAGLKTNYGYTF. CDR3 nucleotides: TGTGCCAGCAGCGCCGGACTGAAAACTAACTATGGCTACACCTTC.

The rearrangement links TRBV30 to TRBJ2-3, with a tentative D call TRBD1 (5 bases). CDR3 size: 14 residues. Trimming pared 2 bases from V and 4 bases from J, leaving 13 bases between. Germline V gives CDR1 GTSNPN, CDR2 SVGIG (reference sequence). The CDR3 nucleotides are TGTGCCTGGAGTATTTTAGGGGTCGCAGATACGCAGTATTTT. This sequence encodes CAWSILGVADTQYF.

This clone has just one count. This rearrangement joins TRBV30 to TRBJ1-2, with a weak D call TRBD1 (6 bases). CDR1 and CDR2 from the germline V gene are GTSNPN and SVGIG (reference sequence). V lost 3 bases, J lost 7 bases, and 12 bases lay in between. This CDR3 region has 12 residues. CDR3 loop: CAWRDTGSGYTF. The CDR3 DNA is TGTGCCTGGAGGGATACAGGGAGTGGCTACACCTTC.

The CDR3 nucleotides read TGCAGCGTTCTTAAGTTGCGCCAGACTACCTACGAGCAGTACTTC. Translating gives CSVLKLRQTTYEQYF. V and J are TRBV29-1 and TRBJ2-7; D is perhaps TRBD2 (5 bases). This CDR3 is built from 15 residues. Germline V CDR1 and CDR2: SQVTM, ANQGSEA. V shed 5 bases and J shed 2 bases, with 19 bases lying between them.

The chain carries TRBV2 and TRBJ1-2; D may be TRBD1 (5 bases). Per germline, CDR1 SNHLY and CDR2 FYNNEI. CDR3 length: 13 amino acids. V lost 6 bases to trimming and J lost 1 base, with 9 bases between them. CDR3: CASSWDGNYGYTF. CDR3 nucleotides: TGTGCCAGCAGCTGGGACGGTAACTATGGCTACACCTTC.

The rearrangement links TRBV10-2 to TRBJ2-3; 9 nucleotides agree with TRBD2. The CDR3 runs 16 residues. From germline, CDR1 is WSHSY and CDR2 SAAADI. Trimming at V came to 7 bases and at J to 2 bases, leaving 10 bases not matched to a gene. CDR3 region: CASNPLTSGYTDTQYF. The DNA of the CDR3 is TGCGCCAGCAACCCCCTGACTAGCGGCTACACAGATACGCAGTATTTT.

Points on this clone: In the same sample, other DNA sequences code for this CDR3. V is TRBV7-3 and J is TRBJ2-3; 7 bases fit TRBD2. J was trimmed by 4 bases and V by 5 bases; bases with no gene match: 9. Germline V gene data show CDR1 as SGHTA and CDR2 as FQGTGA. The CDR3 runs to 15 residues. CDR3 region: CASSPRGGGADTQYF. DNA of the CDR3: TGTGCCAGCAGCCCCCGTGGGGGAGGGGCAGATACGCAGTATTTT.

The chain is built from TRBV7-8 and TRBJ2-1, with TRBD2 matching 10 bases. The germline gives CDR1 SGHVS, CDR2 FQNEAQ. The J segment lost 8 bases and the V segment lost 5 bases, leaving 15 bases of the junction unmatched. The CDR3 is made up of 17 amino acids. CDR3 amino acids: CASSHGLAALKGYEQFF. CDR3 nucleotides: TGTGCCAGCAGCCATGGACTAGCGGCCCTTAAGGGGTATGAGCAGTTCTTC.

The chain is built from TRBV6-5 and TRBJ1-1; TRBD1 matches 9 bases. With V trimmed by 5 bases and J by 3 bases, 7 bases remained unmatched. The CDR3 sequence is 15 residues long. CDR1 MNHEY and CDR2 SVGAGI come from the germline V gene. CDR3 coding DNA: TGTGCCAGCAGTCCCCGGGACAGGGAGGACACTGAAGCTTTCTTT. Protein product: CASSPRDREDTEAFF.